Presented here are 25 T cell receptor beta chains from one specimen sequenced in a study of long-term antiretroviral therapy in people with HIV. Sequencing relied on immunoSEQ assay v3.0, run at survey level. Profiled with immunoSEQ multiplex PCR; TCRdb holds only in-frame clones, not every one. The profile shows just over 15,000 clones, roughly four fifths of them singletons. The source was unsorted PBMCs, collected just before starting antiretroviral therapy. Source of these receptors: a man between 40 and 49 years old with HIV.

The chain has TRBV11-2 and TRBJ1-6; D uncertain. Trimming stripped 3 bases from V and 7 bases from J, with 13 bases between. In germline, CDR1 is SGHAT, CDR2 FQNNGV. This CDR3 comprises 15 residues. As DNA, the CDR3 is TGTGCCAGCAGCTTTACACAGACGAACAATTCACCCCTCCACTTT. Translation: CASSFTQTNNSPLHF.

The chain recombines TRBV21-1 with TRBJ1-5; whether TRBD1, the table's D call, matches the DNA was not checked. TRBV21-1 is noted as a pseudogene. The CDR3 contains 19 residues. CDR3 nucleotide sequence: TGTGCCAGCAGCAAAGGGAAAGTCAGAAGGACAGGGGGCAATCAGCCCCAGCATTTT. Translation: CASSKGKVRRTGGNQPQHF.

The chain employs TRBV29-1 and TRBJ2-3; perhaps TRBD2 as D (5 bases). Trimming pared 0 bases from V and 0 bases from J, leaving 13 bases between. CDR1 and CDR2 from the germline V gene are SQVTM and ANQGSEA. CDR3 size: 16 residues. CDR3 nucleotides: TGCAGCGTTGAAGAGGGAGCAATATCTAGCACAGATACGCAGTATTTT. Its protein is CSVEEGAISSTDTQYF.

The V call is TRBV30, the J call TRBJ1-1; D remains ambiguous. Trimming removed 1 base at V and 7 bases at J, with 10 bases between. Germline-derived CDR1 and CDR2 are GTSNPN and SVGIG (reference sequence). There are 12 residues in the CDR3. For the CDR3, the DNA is TGTGCCTGGAGTGGCGGGAGAGGTGAAGCTTTCTTT. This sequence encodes CAWSGGRGEAFF.

CDR3 sequence: CASSGPSGGEEYF. For the CDR3, the DNA is TGTGCCAGCAGTGGACCTAGCGGGGGGGAGGAGTACTTC. The rearrangement joins TRBV2 to TRBJ2-4; 12 nucleotides agree with TRBD2. CDR1 SNHLY and CDR2 FYNNEI come from the germline V gene. The CDR3 consists of 13 residues. The ends lost 4 bases at V and 14 bases at J; junction bases unmatched: 6.

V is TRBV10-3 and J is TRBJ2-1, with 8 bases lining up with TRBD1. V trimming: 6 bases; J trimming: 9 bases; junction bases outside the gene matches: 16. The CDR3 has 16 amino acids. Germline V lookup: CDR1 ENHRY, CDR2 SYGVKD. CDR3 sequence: CAISGVGTGSGLEQFF. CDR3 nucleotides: TGTGCCATCAGCGGCGTTGGGACAGGATCCGGCCTTGAGCAGTTCTTC.

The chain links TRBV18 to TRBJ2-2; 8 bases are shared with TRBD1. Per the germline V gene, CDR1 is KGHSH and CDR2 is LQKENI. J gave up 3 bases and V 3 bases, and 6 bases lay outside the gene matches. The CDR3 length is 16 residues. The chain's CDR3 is CASSPDRGYDTGELFF. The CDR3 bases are TGTGCCAGCTCACCCGACAGGGGTTATGACACCGGGGAGCTGTTTTTT.

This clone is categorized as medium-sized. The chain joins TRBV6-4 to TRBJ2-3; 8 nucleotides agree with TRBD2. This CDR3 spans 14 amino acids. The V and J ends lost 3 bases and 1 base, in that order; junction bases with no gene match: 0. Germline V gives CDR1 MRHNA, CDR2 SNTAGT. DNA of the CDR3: TGTGCCAGCAGTGAAGCGGGGGGCACAGATACGCAGTATTTT. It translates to CASSEAGGTDTQYF.

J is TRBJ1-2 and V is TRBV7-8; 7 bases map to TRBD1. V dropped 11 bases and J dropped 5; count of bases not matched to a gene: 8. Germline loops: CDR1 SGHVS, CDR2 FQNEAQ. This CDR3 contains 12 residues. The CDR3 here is CAVTTGSYGYTF. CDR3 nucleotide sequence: TGTGCCGTTACGACAGGGTCTTATGGCTACACCTTC.

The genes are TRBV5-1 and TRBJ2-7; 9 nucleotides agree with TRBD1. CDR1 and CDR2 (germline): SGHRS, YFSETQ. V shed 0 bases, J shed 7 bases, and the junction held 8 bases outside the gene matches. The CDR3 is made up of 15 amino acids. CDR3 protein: CASSLVGQGLGEQYF. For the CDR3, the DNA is TGCGCCAGCAGCTTGGTGGGACAGGGATTGGGGGAGCAGTACTTC.

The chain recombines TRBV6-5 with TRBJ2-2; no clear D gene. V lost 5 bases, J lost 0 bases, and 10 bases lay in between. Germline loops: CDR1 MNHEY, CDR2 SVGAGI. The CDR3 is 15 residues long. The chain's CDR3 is CASSPRVTNTGELFF. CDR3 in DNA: TGTGCCAGCAGTCCCCGGGTAACGAACACCGGGGAGCTGTTTTTT.

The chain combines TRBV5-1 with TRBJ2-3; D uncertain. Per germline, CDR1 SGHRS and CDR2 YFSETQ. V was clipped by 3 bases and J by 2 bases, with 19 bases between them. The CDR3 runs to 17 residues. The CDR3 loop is CASSWSIGSSTTDTQYF. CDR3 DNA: TGCGCCAGCAGCTGGAGTATTGGTAGCAGCACCACAGATACGCAGTATTTT.

The CDR3 DNA sequence: TGTGCCAGCAGCTGGGGGGGGTACAATGAGCAGTTCTTC. Translating gives CASSWGGYNEQFF. The genes are TRBV7-6 and TRBJ2-1; TRBD2 aligns across 7 bases. This CDR3 spans 13 amino acids. V was pared by 4 bases and J by 4 bases, with 1 base of the junction left unmatched. The germline CDR1 and CDR2 sequences are SGHVS and FNYEAQ.

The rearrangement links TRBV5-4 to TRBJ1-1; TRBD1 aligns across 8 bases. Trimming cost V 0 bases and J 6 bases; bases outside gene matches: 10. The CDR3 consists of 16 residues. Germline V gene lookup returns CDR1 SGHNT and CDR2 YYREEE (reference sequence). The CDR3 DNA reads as TGTGCCAGCAGCTTGGCCGGAGACAGGGGTATGGCTGAAGCTTTCTTT. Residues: CASSLAGDRGMAEAFF.

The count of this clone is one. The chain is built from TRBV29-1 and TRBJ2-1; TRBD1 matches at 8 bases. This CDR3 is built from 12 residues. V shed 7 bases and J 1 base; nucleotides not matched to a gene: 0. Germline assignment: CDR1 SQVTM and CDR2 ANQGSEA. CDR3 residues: CSDRGSYNEQFF. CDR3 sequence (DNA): TGCAGCGACAGGGGGTCCTACAATGAGCAGTTCTTC.

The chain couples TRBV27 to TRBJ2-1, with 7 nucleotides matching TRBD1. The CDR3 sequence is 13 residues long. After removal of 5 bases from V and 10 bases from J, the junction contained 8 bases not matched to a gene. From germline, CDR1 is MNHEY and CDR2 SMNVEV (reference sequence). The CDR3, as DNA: TGTGCCAGCAGTCGACAGGGTGGATTGGAGCAGTTCTTC. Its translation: CASSRQGGLEQFF.

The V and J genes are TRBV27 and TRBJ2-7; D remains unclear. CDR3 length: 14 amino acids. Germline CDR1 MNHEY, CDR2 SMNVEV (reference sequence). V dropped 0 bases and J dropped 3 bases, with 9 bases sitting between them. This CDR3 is CASSLSSNHYEQYF. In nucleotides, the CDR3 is TGTGCCAGCAGTTTATCCTCCAACCACTACGAGCAGTACTTC.

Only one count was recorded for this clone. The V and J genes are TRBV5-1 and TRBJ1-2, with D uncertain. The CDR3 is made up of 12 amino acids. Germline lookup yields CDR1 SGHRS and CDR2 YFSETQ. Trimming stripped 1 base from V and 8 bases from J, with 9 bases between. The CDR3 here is CASSLRTDGYTF. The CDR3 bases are TGCGCCAGCAGCTTGAGAACGGACGGCTACACCTTC.

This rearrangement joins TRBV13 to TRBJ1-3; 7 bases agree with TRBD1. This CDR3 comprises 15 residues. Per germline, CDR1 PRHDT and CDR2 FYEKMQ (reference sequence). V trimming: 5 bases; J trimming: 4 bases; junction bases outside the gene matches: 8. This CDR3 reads CASSTLGGGGNTIYF. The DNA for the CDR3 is TGTGCCAGCAGCACTTTAGGGGGCGGAGGAAACACCATATATTTT.

The CDR3 is CASSYSKRVGHEQFF. The CDR3 coding sequence is TGTGCCAGCAGTTACTCGAAGAGAGTTGGCCATGAGCAGTTCTTC. The chain combines TRBV6-5 with TRBJ2-1; D ambiguous. The V gene's germline CDR1 is MNHEY and CDR2 SVGAGI. The CDR3 covers 15 residues. Trimming took 0 bases from V and 8 from J, leaving 14 bases between them.

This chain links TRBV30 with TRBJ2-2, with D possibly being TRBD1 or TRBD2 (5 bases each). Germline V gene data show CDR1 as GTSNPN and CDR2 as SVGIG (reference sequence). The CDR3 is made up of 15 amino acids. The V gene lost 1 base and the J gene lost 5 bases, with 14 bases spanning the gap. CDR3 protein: CAWSARDLMTGELFF. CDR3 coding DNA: TGTGCCTGGAGTGCCCGGGACCTCATGACCGGGGAGCTGTTTTTT.

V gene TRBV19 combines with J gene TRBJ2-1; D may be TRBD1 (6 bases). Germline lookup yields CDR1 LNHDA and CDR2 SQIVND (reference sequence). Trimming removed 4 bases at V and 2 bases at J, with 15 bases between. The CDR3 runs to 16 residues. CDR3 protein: CASSTLLGGAYNEQFF. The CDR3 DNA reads TGTGCCAGTAGTACCTTGCTAGGGGGTGCCTACAATGAGCAGTTCTTC.

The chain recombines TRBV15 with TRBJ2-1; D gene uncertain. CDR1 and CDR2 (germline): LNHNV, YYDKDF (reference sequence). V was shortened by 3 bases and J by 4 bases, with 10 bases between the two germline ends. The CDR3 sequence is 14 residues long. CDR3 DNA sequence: TGTGCCACCAGCAGTTACAAGACATACAATGAGCAGTTCTTC. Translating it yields CATSSYKTYNEQFF. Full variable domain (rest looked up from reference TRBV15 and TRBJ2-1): DAMVIQNPRYQVTQFGKPVTLSCSQTLNHNVMYWYQQKSSQAPKLLFHYYDKDFNNEADTPDNFQSRRPNTSFCFLDIRSPGLGDTAMYLCATSSYKTYNEQFFGPGTRLTVL.

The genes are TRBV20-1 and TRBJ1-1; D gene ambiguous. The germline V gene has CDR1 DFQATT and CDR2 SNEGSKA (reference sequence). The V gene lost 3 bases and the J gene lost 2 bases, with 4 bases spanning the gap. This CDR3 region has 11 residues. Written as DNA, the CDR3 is TGCAGTGCTAGGGGAAACACTGAAGCTTTCTTT. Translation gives CSARGNTEAFF.

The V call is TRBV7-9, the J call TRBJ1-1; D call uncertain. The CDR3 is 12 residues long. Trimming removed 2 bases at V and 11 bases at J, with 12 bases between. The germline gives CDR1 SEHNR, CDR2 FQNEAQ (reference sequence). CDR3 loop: CASSLSNGWAFF. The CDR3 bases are TGTGCCAGCAGCTTATCGAACGGGTGGGCTTTCTTT.